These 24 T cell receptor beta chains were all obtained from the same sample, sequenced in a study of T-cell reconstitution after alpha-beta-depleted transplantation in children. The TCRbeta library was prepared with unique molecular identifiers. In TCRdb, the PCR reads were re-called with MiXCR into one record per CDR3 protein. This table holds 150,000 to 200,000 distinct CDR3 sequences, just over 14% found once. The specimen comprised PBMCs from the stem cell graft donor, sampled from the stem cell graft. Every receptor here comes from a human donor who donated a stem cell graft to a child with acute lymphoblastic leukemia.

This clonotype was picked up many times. DNA for the CDR3: TGTGCCAGCAGTCCGGGGACAGAGACCTACGAGCAGTACTTC. Its protein product is CASSPGTETYEQYF. The chain uses TRBV12-3 or TRBV12-4 and TRBJ2-7; 7 bases map to TRBD1. J gave up 2 bases and V 5 bases, and 6 bases lay outside the gene matches. The CDR3 runs to 14 residues.

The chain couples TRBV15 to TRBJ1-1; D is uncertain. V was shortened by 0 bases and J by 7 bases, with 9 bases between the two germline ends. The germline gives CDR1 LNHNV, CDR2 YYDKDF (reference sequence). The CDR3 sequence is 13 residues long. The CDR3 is CATSRDLGVEAFF. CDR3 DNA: TGTGCCACCAGCAGAGATCTCGGTGTTGAAGCTTTCTTT.

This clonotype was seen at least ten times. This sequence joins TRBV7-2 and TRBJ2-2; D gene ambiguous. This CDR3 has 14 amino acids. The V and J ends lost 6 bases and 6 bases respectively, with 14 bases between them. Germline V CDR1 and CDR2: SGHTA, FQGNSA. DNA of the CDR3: TGTGCCAGCAGGGACCCTCGGAGTCCCGGGGAGCTGTTTTTT. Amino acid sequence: CASRDPRSPGELFF.

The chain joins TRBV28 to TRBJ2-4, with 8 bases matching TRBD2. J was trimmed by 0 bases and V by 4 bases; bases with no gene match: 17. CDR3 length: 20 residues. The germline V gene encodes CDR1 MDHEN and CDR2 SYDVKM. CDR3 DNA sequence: TGTGCCAGCAGTTCCCTCTTTGTGCGGGAGGCTGATTCAGCCAAAAACATTCAGTACTTC. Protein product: CASSSLFVREADSAKNIQYF.

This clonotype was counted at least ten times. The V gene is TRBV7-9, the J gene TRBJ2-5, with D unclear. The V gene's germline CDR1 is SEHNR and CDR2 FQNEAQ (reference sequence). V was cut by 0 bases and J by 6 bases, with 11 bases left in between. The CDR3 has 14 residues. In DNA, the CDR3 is TGTGCCAGCAGCTTAGCCGGTGATACCCAGACCCAGTACTTC. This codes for CASSLAGDTQTQYF.

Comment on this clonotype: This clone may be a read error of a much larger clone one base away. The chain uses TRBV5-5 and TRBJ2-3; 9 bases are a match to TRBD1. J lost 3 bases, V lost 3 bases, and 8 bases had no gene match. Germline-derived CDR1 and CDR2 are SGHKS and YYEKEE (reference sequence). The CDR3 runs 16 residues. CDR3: CASSSHGQGRTDTQYF. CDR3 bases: TGTGCCAGCAGCTCCCACGGACAGGGGAGAACAGATACGCAGTATTTT.

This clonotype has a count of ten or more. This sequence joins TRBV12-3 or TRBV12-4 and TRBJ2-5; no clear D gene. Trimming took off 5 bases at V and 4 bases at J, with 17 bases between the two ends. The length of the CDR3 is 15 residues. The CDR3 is CASSTWASLLETQYF. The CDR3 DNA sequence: TGTGCCAGCAGTACGTGGGCTAGTTTATTAGAGACCCAGTACTTC.

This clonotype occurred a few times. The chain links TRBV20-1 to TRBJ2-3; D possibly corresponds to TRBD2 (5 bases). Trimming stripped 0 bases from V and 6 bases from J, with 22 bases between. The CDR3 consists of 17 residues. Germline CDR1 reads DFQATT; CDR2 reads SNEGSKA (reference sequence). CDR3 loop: CSARDPASSSGIDTQYF. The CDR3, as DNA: TGCAGTGCTAGAGATCCCGCTAGCAGTTCCGGCATTGATACGCAGTATTTT.

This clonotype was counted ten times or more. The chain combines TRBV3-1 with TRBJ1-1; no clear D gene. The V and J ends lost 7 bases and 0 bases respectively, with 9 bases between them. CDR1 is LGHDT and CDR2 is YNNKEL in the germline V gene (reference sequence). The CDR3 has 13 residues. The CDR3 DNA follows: TGTGCCAGCAAGGGAACCATGAACACTGAAGCTTTCTTT. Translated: CASKGTMNTEAFF. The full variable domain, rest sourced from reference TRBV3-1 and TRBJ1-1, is DTAVSQTPKYLVTQMGNDKSIKCEQNLGHDTMYWYKQDSKKFLKIMFSYNNKELIINETVPNRFSPKSPDKAHLNLHINSLELGDSAVYFCASKGTMNTEAFFGQGTRLTVV.

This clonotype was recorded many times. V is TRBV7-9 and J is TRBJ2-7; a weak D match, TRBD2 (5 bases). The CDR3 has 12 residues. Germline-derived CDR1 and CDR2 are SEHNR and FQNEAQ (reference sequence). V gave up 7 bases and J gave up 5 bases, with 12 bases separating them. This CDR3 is CASTPYSDEQYF. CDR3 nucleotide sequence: TGTGCCAGCACCCCCTATAGCGACGAGCAGTACTTC.

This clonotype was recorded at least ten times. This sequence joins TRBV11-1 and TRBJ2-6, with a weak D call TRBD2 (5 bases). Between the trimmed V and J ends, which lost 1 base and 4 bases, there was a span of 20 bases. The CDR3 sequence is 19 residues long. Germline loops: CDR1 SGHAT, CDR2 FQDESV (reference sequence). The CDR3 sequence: CASSLGAFRGKVGANVLTF. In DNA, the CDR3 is TGTGCCAGCAGCTTAGGGGCATTTCGGGGTAAGGTCGGGGCCAACGTCCTGACTTTC.

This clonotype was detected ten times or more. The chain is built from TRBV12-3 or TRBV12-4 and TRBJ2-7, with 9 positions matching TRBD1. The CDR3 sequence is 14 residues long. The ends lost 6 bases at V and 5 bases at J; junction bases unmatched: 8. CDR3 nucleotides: TGTGCCAGCAGCCTAACAGGGGGCATCGACGAGCAGTACTTC. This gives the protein CASSLTGGIDEQYF.

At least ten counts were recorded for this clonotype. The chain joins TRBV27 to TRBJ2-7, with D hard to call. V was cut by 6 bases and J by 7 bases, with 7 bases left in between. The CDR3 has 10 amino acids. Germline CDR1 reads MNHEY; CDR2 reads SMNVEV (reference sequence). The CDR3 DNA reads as TGTGCCAGCAGCTCCCCTGAGCAGTACTTC. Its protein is CASSSPEQYF.

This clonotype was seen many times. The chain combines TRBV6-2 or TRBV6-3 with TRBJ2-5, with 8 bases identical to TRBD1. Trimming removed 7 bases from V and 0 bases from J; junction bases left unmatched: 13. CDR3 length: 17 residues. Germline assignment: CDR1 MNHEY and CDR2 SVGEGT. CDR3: CASIKKRGQAYQETQYF. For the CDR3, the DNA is TGTGCCAGCATTAAAAAAAGGGGACAGGCGTACCAAGAGACCCAGTACTTC.

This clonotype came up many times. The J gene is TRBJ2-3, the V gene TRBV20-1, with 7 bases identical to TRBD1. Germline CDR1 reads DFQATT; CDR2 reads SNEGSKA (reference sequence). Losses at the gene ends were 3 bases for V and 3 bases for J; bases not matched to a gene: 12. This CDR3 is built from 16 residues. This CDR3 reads CSARKQGQTLTDTQYF. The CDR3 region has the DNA TGCAGTGCTAGGAAACAGGGGCAAACCTTGACAGATACGCAGTATTTT.

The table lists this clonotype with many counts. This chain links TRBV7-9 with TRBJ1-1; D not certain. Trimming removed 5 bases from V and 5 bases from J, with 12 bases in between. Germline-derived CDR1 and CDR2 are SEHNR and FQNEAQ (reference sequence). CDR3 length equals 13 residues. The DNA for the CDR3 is TGTGCCAGCAGCCGACTGGCAGAGACTGAAGCTTTCTTT. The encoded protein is CASSRLAETEAFF.

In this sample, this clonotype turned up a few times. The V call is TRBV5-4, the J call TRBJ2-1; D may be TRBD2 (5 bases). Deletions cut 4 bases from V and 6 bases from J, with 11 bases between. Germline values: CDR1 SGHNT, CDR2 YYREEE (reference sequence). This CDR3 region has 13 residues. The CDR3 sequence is CASSPSEGNEQFF. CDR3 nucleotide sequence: TGTGCCAGCAGCCCAAGTGAGGGCAATGAGCAGTTCTTC.

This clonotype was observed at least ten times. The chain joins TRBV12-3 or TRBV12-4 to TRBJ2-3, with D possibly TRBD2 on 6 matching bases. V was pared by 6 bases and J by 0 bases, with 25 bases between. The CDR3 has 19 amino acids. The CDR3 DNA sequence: TGTGCCAGCAGCCCCCGTTTTGGTACGGGGGTTCAGAGCACAGATACGCAGTATTTT. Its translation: CASSPRFGTGVQSTDTQYF.

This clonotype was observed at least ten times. CDR3 region: CASSLAGQGANVLTF. The CDR3 DNA sequence: TGCGCCAGCAGTTTAGCGGGACAGGGGGCCAACGTCCTGACTTTC. This chain links TRBV5-1 with TRBJ2-6, with TRBD2 as a possible D gene (8 bases). Trimming cost V 5 bases and J 4 bases, with 13 bases left between them. Germline CDR1 is SGHRS and CDR2 is YFSETQ. CDR3 length: 15 amino acids.

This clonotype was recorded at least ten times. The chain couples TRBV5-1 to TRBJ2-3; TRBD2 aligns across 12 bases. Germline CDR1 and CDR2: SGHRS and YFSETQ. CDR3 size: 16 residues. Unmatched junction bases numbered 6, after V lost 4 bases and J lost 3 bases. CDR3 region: CASSTQLAGGTDTQYF. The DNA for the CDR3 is TGCGCCAGCAGCACCCAACTAGCGGGAGGAACAGATACGCAGTATTTT. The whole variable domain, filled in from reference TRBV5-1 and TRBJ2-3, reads KAGVTQTPRYLIKTRGQQVTLSCSPISGHRSVSWYQQTPGQGLQFLFEYFSETQRNKGNFPGRFSGRQFSNSRSEMNVSTLELGDSALYLCASSTQLAGGTDTQYFGPGTRLTVL.

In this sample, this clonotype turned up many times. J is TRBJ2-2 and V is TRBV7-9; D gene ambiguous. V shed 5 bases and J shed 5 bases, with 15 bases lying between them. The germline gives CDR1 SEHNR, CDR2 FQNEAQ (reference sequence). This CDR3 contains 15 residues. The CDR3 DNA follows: TGTGCCAGCAGCCCCCGGGCAGGAAATACCGGGGAGCTGTTTTTT. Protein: CASSPRAGNTGELFF. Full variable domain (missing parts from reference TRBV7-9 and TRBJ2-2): DTGVSQNPRHKITKRGQNVTFRCDPISEHNRLYWYRQTLGQGPEFLTYFQNEAQLEKSRLLSDRFSAERPKGSFSTLEIQRTEQGDSAMYLCASSPRAGNTGELFFGEGSRLTVL.

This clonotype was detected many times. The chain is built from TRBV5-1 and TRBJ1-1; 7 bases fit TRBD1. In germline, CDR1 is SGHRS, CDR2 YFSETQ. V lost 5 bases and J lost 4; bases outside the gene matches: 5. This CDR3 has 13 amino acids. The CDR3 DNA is TGCGCCAGCAGAAACCAGGGGGGCACTGAAGCTTTCTTT. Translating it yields CASRNQGGTEAFF.

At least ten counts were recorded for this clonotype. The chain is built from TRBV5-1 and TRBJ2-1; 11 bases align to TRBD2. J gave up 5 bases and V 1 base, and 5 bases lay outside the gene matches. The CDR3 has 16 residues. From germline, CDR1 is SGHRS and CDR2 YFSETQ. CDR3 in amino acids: CASSLLASGRNNEQFF. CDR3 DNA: TGCGCCAGCAGCTTGTTGGCTAGCGGGAGGAACAATGAGCAGTTCTTC.

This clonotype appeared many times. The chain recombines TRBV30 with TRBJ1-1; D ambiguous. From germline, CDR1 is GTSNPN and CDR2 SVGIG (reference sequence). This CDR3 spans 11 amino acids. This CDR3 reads CTAERNTEAFF. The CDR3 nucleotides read TGTACCGCGGAGAGGAACACTGAAGCTTTCTTT.